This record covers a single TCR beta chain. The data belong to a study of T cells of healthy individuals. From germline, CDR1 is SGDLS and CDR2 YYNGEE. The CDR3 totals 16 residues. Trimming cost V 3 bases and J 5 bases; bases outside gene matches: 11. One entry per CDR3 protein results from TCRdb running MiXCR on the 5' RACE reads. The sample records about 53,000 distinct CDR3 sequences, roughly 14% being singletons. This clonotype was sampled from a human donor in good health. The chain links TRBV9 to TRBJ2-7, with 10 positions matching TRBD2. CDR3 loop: CASSAAPAGGMNEQYF. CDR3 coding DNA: TGTGCCAGCAGCGCCGCCCCAGCGGGAGGGATGAACGAGCAGTACTTC. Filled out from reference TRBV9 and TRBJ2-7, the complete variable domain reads DSGVTQTPKHLITATGQRVTLRCSPRSGDLSVYWYQQSLDQGLQFLIQYYNGEERAKGNILERFSAQQFPDLHSELNLSSLELGDSALYFCASSAAPAGGMNEQYFGPGTRLTVT.